The 17 T cell receptor beta chains below all came from one sample that was sequenced in a study of shared clonotypes between healthy human individuals. The assay was immunoSEQ multiplex PCR, and TCRdb's table has in-frame clones only and misses some. The data show 2 million to 2.5 million clones, with approximately 96% seen just once and around 0.13% held by the top ten. Source material: naive CD4+ T cells sorted from blood. As for subset: CD45RA+ positively selected. The receptors here all came from a man younger than 35 in good health.

This clone showed up just once. The chain couples TRBV19 to TRBJ2-5; the D gene could be TRBD1 or TRBD2 (5 bases each). Trimming stripped 6 bases from V and 5 bases from J, with 16 bases between. Germline V gene lookup returns CDR1 LNHDA and CDR2 SQIVND (reference sequence). The CDR3 runs 14 residues. The CDR3 loop is CASRQRGAKETQYF. CDR3 DNA sequence: TGTGCCAGTAGACAGAGGGGAGCCAAGGAGACCCAGTACTTC.

The chain employs TRBV18 and TRBJ2-7, with TRBD1 identical over 7 bases. Losses at the gene ends were 5 bases for V and 1 base for J; bases not matched to a gene: 11. There are 16 residues in the CDR3. Per germline, CDR1 KGHSH and CDR2 LQKENI. CDR3 sequence: CASSAFTGQMSYEQYF. CDR3 nucleotide sequence: TGTGCCAGCTCAGCCTTTACGGGACAGATGTCCTACGAGCAGTACTTC. The full variable domain, in which reference TRBV18 and TRBJ2-7 provide the parts outside the CDR3, is NAGVMQNPRHLVRRRGQEARLRCSPMKGHSHVYWYRQLPEEGLKFMVYLQKENIIDESGMPKERFSAEFPKEGPSILRIQQVVRGDSAAYFCASSAFTGQMSYEQYFGPGTRLTVT.

The chain has TRBV28 and TRBJ1-6; D is undetermined. The CDR3 runs 14 residues. Trimming cost V 2 bases and J 9 bases, with 11 bases left between them. In germline, CDR1 is MDHEN, CDR2 SYDVKM. The CDR3 coding sequence is TGTGCCAGCAGTTTAAAATTTGGAGGTTCACCCCTCCACTTT. This gives the protein CASSLKFGGSPLHF.

The chain is built from TRBV30 and TRBJ2-5; 7 nucleotides align to TRBD2. CDR1 is GTSNPN and CDR2 is SVGIG in the germline V gene (reference sequence). The junction had 7 bases not matched to a gene; V was cut back by 7 bases and J by 2 bases. The CDR3 runs 13 residues. Here the CDR3 reads CAYGRLQQETQYF. As DNA, the CDR3 is TGTGCCTACGGGAGGCTACAACAAGAGACCCAGTACTTC.

The genes are TRBV7-6 and TRBJ2-5; 9 nucleotides agree with TRBD1. The germline V gene has CDR1 SGHVS and CDR2 FNYEAQ. V lost 6 bases, J lost 5 bases, and 4 bases stayed unmatched. The CDR3 consists of 13 residues. In nucleotides, the CDR3 is TGTGCCAGCAGGACAGGGGGAGGGGAGACCCAGTACTTC. Protein sequence: CASRTGGGETQYF.

Turning to this clone: This specimen includes other DNA sequences encoding the same CDR3. The chain joins TRBV29-1 to TRBJ2-3; 14 bases are shared with TRBD2. Per germline, CDR1 SQVTM and CDR2 ANQGSEA. The V segment lost 6 bases and the J segment 3 bases; nucleotides outside the gene matches: 2. This CDR3 region has 14 residues. The CDR3 coding sequence is TGCAGCGTCGGGACTAGCGGGAGAACAGATACGCAGTATTTT. Translation: CSVGTSGRTDTQYF.

There are a few counts of this clone. This sequence joins TRBV10-3 and TRBJ1-5; perhaps TRBD1 as D (6 bases). Trimming pared 5 bases from V and 7 bases from J, leaving 9 bases between. Germline V gene sequence: CDR1 ENHRY, CDR2 SYGVKD. The CDR3 totals 12 residues. The CDR3 DNA follows: TGTGCCATCAGTATAGGGGGGCAGCCCCAGCATTTT. Amino acids: CAISIGGQPQHF.

The chain links TRBV18 to TRBJ2-3, with no clear D. With 3 bases removed from V and 4 bases from J, the gap between germline ends came to 8 bases. This CDR3 is built from 13 residues. CDR1 is KGHSH and CDR2 is LQKENI in the germline V gene. The CDR3 spells CASSPLIADTQYF. CDR3 nucleotide sequence: TGTGCCAGCTCACCGCTAATAGCAGATACGCAGTATTTT.

The genes are TRBV14 and TRBJ2-2; D remains unclear. Germline V gene data show CDR1 as SGHDN and CDR2 as FVKESK. The CDR3 extends over 14 amino acids. V was shortened by 0 bases and J by 5 bases, with 7 bases between the two germline ends. The CDR3 is CASSQEGRTGELFF. The DNA of the CDR3 is TGTGCCAGCAGCCAAGAAGGAAGGACCGGGGAGCTGTTTTTT.

The J gene is TRBJ2-3, the V gene TRBV12-5, with D unclear. The V gene's germline CDR1 is LGHNT and CDR2 FRNRAP. Trimming shortened V by 1 base and J by 2 bases, and 7 bases separated the two germline ends. The CDR3 is made up of 14 amino acids. CDR3 loop: CASGLGTDTDTQYF. The CDR3 DNA reads TGTGCTAGTGGTTTGGGGACGGACACAGATACGCAGTATTTT.

Points on this clone: The sample has other DNA sequences that encode this CDR3 too. CDR3 DNA: TGTGCCAGCAGCTTAGAGGGACTAGTCTCCGAGCAGTACTTC. This translates into CASSLEGLVSEQYF. The chain links TRBV13 to TRBJ2-7; 8 nucleotides agree with TRBD2. Losses at the gene ends were 1 base for V and 6 bases for J; bases not matched to a gene: 5. This CDR3 region has 14 residues. The germline gives CDR1 PRHDT, CDR2 FYEKMQ (reference sequence).

The rearrangement uses TRBV18 and TRBJ1-2; TRBD1 agrees at 12 bases. The CDR3 runs 15 residues. From germline, CDR1 is KGHSH and CDR2 LQKENI. Unmatched junction bases numbered 7, after V lost 3 bases and J lost 8 bases. As DNA, the CDR3 is TGTGCCAGCTCACCCCTGGGACAGGGGGCGGGAGGCTACACCTTC. This gives the protein CASSPLGQGAGGYTF.

The chain recombines TRBV6-5 with TRBJ2-2; no firm D call. Germline CDR1 and CDR2: MNHEY and SVGAGI. The CDR3 length is 13 residues. V lost 2 bases to trimming and J lost 8 bases, with 9 bases between them. CDR3 nucleotides: TGTGCCAGCAGTTACGGATCGTCGGGGGAGCTGTTTTTT. Amino acids: CASSYGSSGELFF.

This chain uses TRBV19 with TRBJ2-7; 8 bases agree with TRBD2. The CDR3 has 14 amino acids. The germline V gene encodes CDR1 LNHDA and CDR2 SQIVND (reference sequence). V dropped 1 base and J dropped 6; count of bases not matched to a gene: 5. The DNA for the CDR3 is TGTGCCAGTAGTATAGCGGGAGGGCCCGGCGAGCAGTACTTC. It encodes CASSIAGGPGEQYF.

The chain combines TRBV19 with TRBJ2-2; D gene unclear. Germline lookup yields CDR1 LNHDA and CDR2 SQIVND (reference sequence). The length of the CDR3 is 14 residues. Between the trimmed V and J ends, which lost 10 bases and 0 bases, there was a span of 12 bases. CDR3 residues: CATRTDANTGELFF. The CDR3 DNA is TGTGCCACCCGGACGGACGCGAACACCGGGGAGCTGTTTTTT.

The V and J genes are TRBV5-4 and TRBJ2-5; possibly TRBD2 for D (6 bases). This CDR3 comprises 14 residues. Germline lookup yields CDR1 SGHNT and CDR2 YYREEE (reference sequence). V was trimmed by 0 bases and J by 5 bases, leaving 11 bases between them. CDR3 amino acids: CASSLVGGFETQYF. The CDR3 DNA reads as TGTGCCAGCAGCTTGGTAGGAGGGTTTGAGACCCAGTACTTC.

The chain couples TRBV30 to TRBJ2-5, with 9 nucleotides matching TRBD2. This CDR3 has 14 residues. Germline values: CDR1 GTSNPN, CDR2 SVGIG (reference sequence). J was trimmed by 4 bases and V by 2 bases; bases with no gene match: 5. The CDR3 region has the DNA TGTGCCTGGAGTCCTAGCGGGAAGGGAGAGACCCAGTACTTC. Its translation: CAWSPSGKGETQYF.